Below are 18 T cell receptor beta chains sequenced from a single sample in a study of identical twins (TCRdb year 2016). The library was built by means of 5' RACE. The sequencer was an Illumina HiSeq 2000. TCRdb applied fastp at Q25 and MiXCR to the public reads, then kept only in-frame beta chains. Each CDR3 protein gets just one entry, which takes the most common genes and DNA from the rows behind it. The sample has hundreds of thousands of distinct CDR3 sequences on record, about 7.3% of them singletons. Roughly 3.4% of the sample comes from the top ten. These data were likewise used in another study, on yellow fever vaccine responses in identical twins.

The sequencing sample was made of memory (CD45RO+) T cells sorted from blood. The intended sense of this specimen's cell subset or site label: CD45RO+ enriched T cells. The receptors originated from a woman aged 18-29 years in good health.

Only a few counts were recorded for this clonotype. This rearrangement joins TRBV2 to TRBJ2-1, with TRBD2 matching 12 bases. The V segment lost 5 bases and the J segment 7 bases; nucleotides outside the gene matches: 9. CDR1 and CDR2 (germline): SNHLY, FYNNEI. The CDR3 totals 16 residues. The CDR3 sequence is CASSPLAGGPLNEQFF. The DNA of the CDR3 is TGTGCCAGCAGTCCCCTAGCGGGAGGGCCGCTGAATGAGCAGTTCTTC.

This clonotype was observed at least ten times. V and J are TRBV10-2 and TRBJ2-5; D may be TRBD1 (5 bases). Looked up from germline, CDR1 is WSHSY and CDR2 is SAAADI. CDR3 size: 14 residues. V lost 4 bases, J lost 5 bases, and 14 bases lay in between. The DNA of the CDR3 is TGCGCCAGCAGTGTCCAGGGTGCAAGGGAGACCCAGTACTTC. Its translation is CASSVQGARETQYF.

This clonotype showed up many times. The chain joins TRBV29-1 to TRBJ2-1, with TRBD2 identical over 8 bases. J was trimmed by 7 bases and V by 5 bases; bases with no gene match: 7. The CDR3 is 13 amino acids. Germline CDR1 and CDR2: SQVTM and ANQGSEA. The CDR3 nucleotides are TGCAGCGTTTCGGGGGGGCCCATAAATGAGCAGTTCTTC. Encoded protein: CSVSGGPINEQFF.

The table lists this clonotype with many counts. The chain is built from TRBV10-3 and TRBJ2-7; 10 nucleotides line up with TRBD2. This CDR3 is 15 amino acids long. Germline-derived CDR1 and CDR2 are ENHRY and SYGVKD. Trimming took 7 bases from V and 1 from J; bases not matched to a gene: 7. This chain's CDR3 is CAINPPGLASYEQYV. The DNA of the CDR3 is TGTGCCATCAATCCTCCGGGACTAGCGTCCTACGAGCAGTACGTC.

The gene calls are TRBV20-1 and TRBJ2-1, with TRBD2 matching 12 bases. The CDR3 is made up of 15 amino acids. Germline V CDR1 and CDR2: DFQATT, SNEGSKA (reference sequence). The J segment lost 3 bases and the V segment lost 5 bases, leaving 5 bases of the junction unmatched. The CDR3 DNA reads TGCAGTGCTCCCCCTAGCGGGAGGGACTACAATGAGCAGTTCTTC. Its translation is CSAPPSGRDYNEQFF.

The chain's CDR3 is CASSWVEHHTQYF. DNA of the CDR3: TGTGCCAGCAGCTGGGTGGAACATCATACGCAGTATTTT. The chain links TRBV5-6 to TRBJ2-3; D is uncertain. The CDR3 contains 13 residues. The germline gives CDR1 SGHDT, CDR2 YYEEEE. Trimming shortened V by 3 bases and J by 7 bases, and 12 bases separated the two germline ends.

This clonotype has a count of ten or more. The chain employs TRBV28 and TRBJ1-1; unclear D gene. Per the germline V gene, CDR1 is MDHEN and CDR2 is SYDVKM. V lost 6 bases to trimming and J lost 1 base, with 9 bases between them. CDR3 length: 13 residues. The CDR3 reads CASSIPRNTEAFF. DNA of the CDR3: TGTGCCAGCAGCATTCCGAGGAACACTGAAGCTTTCTTT.

This clonotype was seen a few times. The CDR3 bases are TGTGCCAGCTCACTCGACCGGAAGAACTATGGCTACACCTTC. It specifies CASSLDRKNYGYTF. This chain uses TRBV18 with TRBJ1-2; D is unresolved. The V gene's germline CDR1 is KGHSH and CDR2 LQKENI. The V end was cut by 4 bases, the J end by 2 bases, with 11 bases between. The length of the CDR3 is 14 residues.

As to this clonotype: Germline and junction disagree at one end, which may indicate a read error. V and J are TRBV20-1 and TRBJ2-1; 10 bases agree with TRBD2. Per the germline V gene, CDR1 is DFQATT and CDR2 is SNEGSKA (reference sequence). The CDR3 covers 18 residues. CDR3 sequence: CCARDRASGGVFYNEQFF. CDR3 DNA sequence: TGCTGTGCTAGAGATCGGGCTAGCGGGGGCGTATTTTACAATGAGCAGTTCTTC.

This clonotype was observed at least ten times. This rearrangement joins TRBV29-1 to TRBJ1-2, with D possibly matching TRBD1 (6 bases). V lost 3 bases and J 6 bases, leaving 20 bases between the germline ends. The length of the CDR3 is 15 residues. In germline, CDR1 is SQVTM, CDR2 ANQGSEA. The CDR3 loop reads CSVDSQGQPSDGYTF. The CDR3, as DNA: TGCAGCGTTGATTCTCAGGGGCAGCCCAGCGATGGCTACACCTTC.

This chain joins TRBV2 and TRBJ2-5; 7 bases are a match to TRBD1. Germline V gene data show CDR1 as SNHLY and CDR2 as FYNNEI. V lost 8 bases to trimming and J lost 2 bases; unmatched junction nucleotides: 2. The CDR3 is 12 residues long. CDR3 in DNA: TGTGCCAGCTGGGACAGTCAAGAGACCCAGTACTTC. Encoded protein: CASWDSQETQYF.

The sample holds a few counts of this clonotype. The chain employs TRBV12-3 or TRBV12-4 and TRBJ2-2; D is ambiguous. V lost 5 bases and J 6 bases, leaving 10 bases between the germline ends. The length of the CDR3 is 13 residues. The CDR3 DNA follows: TGTGCCAGCAGTCCGGGTGGGGCCGGGGAGCTGTTTTTT. It is translated as CASSPGGAGELFF.

In this sample, this clonotype turned up many times. The V gene is TRBV12-3 or TRBV12-4, the J gene TRBJ2-7; TRBD1 agrees at 8 bases. V gave up 6 bases and J gave up 4 bases; unmatched junction bases: 11. The CDR3 extends over 15 amino acids. CDR3 in amino acids: CASRAQGAFGYEQYF. CDR3 coding DNA: TGTGCCAGCAGGGCGCAGGGGGCATTTGGTTACGAGCAGTACTTC.

There are a few counts of this clonotype. The rearrangement joins TRBV15 to TRBJ2-7; no reliable D call. V was pared by 5 bases and J by 5 bases, with 13 bases between. CDR1 is LNHNV and CDR2 is YYDKDF in the germline V gene (reference sequence). The CDR3 runs 13 residues. CDR3 bases: TGTGCCACCAGCGCGCCGGGTATCGACGAGCAGTACTTC. Translated, it gives CATSAPGIDEQYF.

Only a few counts were recorded for this clonotype. The V and J genes are TRBV7-6 and TRBJ1-4, with no clear D. The CDR3 consists of 17 residues. CDR1 and CDR2 (germline): SGHVS, FNYEAQ. Trimming took 0 bases from V and 0 from J, leaving 11 bases between them. The CDR3 region has the DNA TGTGCCAGCAGCTTAGCGCGGGGAGGTTCAACTAATGAAAAACTGTTTTTT. Residues: CASSLARGGSTNEKLFF.

There are many counts of this clonotype. This chain uses TRBV10-3 with TRBJ2-6, with a possible D match to TRBD2 (5 bases). The V end was cut by 8 bases, the J end by 11 bases, with 7 bases between. The CDR3 runs to 10 residues. Germline-derived CDR1 and CDR2 are ENHRY and SYGVKD. The CDR3 nucleotides read TGTGCCATCGGGAGCGACGTCCTGACTTTC. It specifies CAIGSDVLTF.

This clonotype was recorded a few times. J is TRBJ2-1 and V is TRBV20-1; the D call may be TRBD1 or TRBD2 (5 bases each). Trimming removed 1 base from V and 8 bases from J, with 24 bases in between. The CDR3 runs to 17 residues. Germline V gene sequence: CDR1 DFQATT, CDR2 SNEGSKA (reference sequence). The CDR3: CSARALLRDRPSDEQFF. The CDR3 nucleotides read TGCAGTGCTAGAGCTCTGCTCCGGGACCGGCCGAGTGATGAGCAGTTCTTC.

This clonotype occurred many times. The V gene is TRBV6-5, the J gene TRBJ2-3, with D uncertain. The CDR3 consists of 11 residues. Trimming took off 4 bases at V and 4 bases at J, with 3 bases between the two ends. The germline CDR1 and CDR2 sequences are MNHEY and SVGAGI. This CDR3 is CASSSPDTQYF. For the CDR3, the DNA is TGTGCCAGCAGTTCACCAGATACGCAGTATTTT.